What follows are 19 T cell receptor beta chains derived from one specimen sequenced in a study of T-cell reconstitution after alpha-beta-depleted transplantation in children. During its preparation, the TCRbeta library received unique molecular identifiers. TCRdb independently ran MiXCR on the PCR reads; one entry per CDR3 protein. In the table there are about 300,000 distinct CDR3 sequences, around 7.1% of which are singletons. For these TCRs, the target antigens are not known. Study conclusions and caveats: After one year, T-cell counts and TCRbeta diversity mostly came from new T cells.

The specimen was peripheral blood, collected 360 days after TCRalphabeta/CD19-depleted stem cell transplant. The source of these receptors is a female patient aged 2-10 years who had a stem cell transplant for Fanconi anemia, so the T cells may come from the graft donor.

This clonotype was seen at least ten times. This chain links TRBV12-3 or TRBV12-4 with TRBJ1-5; D not certain. This CDR3 has 15 amino acids. Trimming stripped 4 bases from V and 5 bases from J, with 15 bases between. CDR3 protein: CASSSRTRWDQPQHF. The CDR3 coding sequence is TGTGCCAGCAGTTCCCGGACTCGATGGGATCAGCCCCAGCATTTT.

This clonotype has at least ten counts. The chain joins TRBV20-1 to TRBJ1-5; the D is unclear. The CDR3 totals 12 residues. Trimming took 5 bases from V and 9 from J, leaving 14 bases between them. Per the germline V gene, CDR1 is DFQATT and CDR2 is SNEGSKA (reference sequence). The DNA of the CDR3 is TGCAGTGCTGCGGACGGGTCAGCGCCCCAGCATTTT. Residues: CSAADGSAPQHF.

This clonotype was recorded many times. This chain links TRBV4-2 with TRBJ1-6; D is unresolved. V shed 2 bases and J shed 8 bases, with 10 bases lying between them. The germline V gene encodes CDR1 LGHNA and CDR2 YNFKEQ. The CDR3 spans 14 residues. The CDR3 loop is CASSQTTSDSPLHF. CDR3 DNA: TGTGCCAGCAGCCAAACTACCTCGGATTCACCCCTCCACTTT.

A few counts support this clonotype. The V gene is TRBV5-1, the J gene TRBJ2-7; D may be TRBD2 (5 bases). This CDR3 is 16 amino acids long. V dropped 0 bases and J dropped 1 base, with 14 bases sitting between them. Germline V CDR1 and CDR2: SGHRS, YFSETQ. CDR3 amino acids: CASSLVGSELSYEQYF. The CDR3, as DNA: TGCGCCAGCAGCTTGGTTGGTAGCGAATTATCCTACGAGCAGTACTTC.

The V and J genes are TRBV18 and TRBJ2-2; 11 positions agree with TRBD1. The CDR3 runs to 17 residues. J was trimmed by 0 bases and V by 4 bases; bases with no gene match: 4. CDR1 and CDR2 from the germline V gene are KGHSH and LQKENI. CDR3 nucleotides: TGTGCCAGCTCACGCAGGACAGGGGGCGCGAACACCGGGGAGCTGTTTTTT. It specifies CASSRRTGGANTGELFF.

This clonotype was counted between two and nine times. The rearrangement links TRBV6-4 to TRBJ2-2; TRBD1 is a possible D gene (5 bases). The CDR3 loop spans 18 amino acids. Trimming pared 0 bases from V and 1 base from J, leaving 15 bases between. Germline loops: CDR1 MRHNA, CDR2 SNTAGT. CDR3 residues: CASSDSWLGQKNTGELFF. The CDR3 region has the DNA TGTGCCAGCAGTGACTCGTGGTTGGGGCAAAAGAACACCGGGGAGCTGTTTTTT.

This clonotype has ten or more counts. The V gene is TRBV7-9, the J gene TRBJ2-7; D possibly corresponds to TRBD2 (5 bases). V lost 0 bases and J lost 5, with 11 bases in between. The CDR3 totals 14 residues. CDR1 and CDR2 (germline): SEHNR, FQNEAQ (reference sequence). Written as DNA, the CDR3 is TGTGCCAGCAGCTTAGCGCCCCCAGCGGACGAGCAGTACTTC. It yields the protein CASSLAPPADEQYF.

This clonotype has just a few counts. The chain joins TRBV11-2 to TRBJ2-7; D ambiguous. Germline assignment: CDR1 SGHAT and CDR2 FQNNGV. V was clipped by 1 base and J by 6 bases, with 10 bases between them. This CDR3 region has 13 residues. CDR3 DNA sequence: TGTGCCAGCAGCTTAGGAGCCAGAGGCGAGCAGTACGTC. The encoded protein is CASSLGARGEQYV.

This sequence joins TRBV29-1 and TRBJ1-2; a possible D gene is TRBD1 (6 bases). Germline assignment: CDR1 SQVTM and CDR2 ANQGSEA. Trimming took off 4 bases at V and 2 bases at J, with 8 bases between the two ends. The CDR3 covers 12 residues. CDR3 amino acids: CSVGGGNYGYTF. The CDR3 DNA is TGCAGCGTTGGTGGGGGCAACTATGGCTACACCTTC.

This sequence joins TRBV7-9 and TRBJ2-7; 12 bases map to TRBD2. The DNA end is a closer match to TRBJ2-1, so the J assignment may be wrong. Per the germline V gene, CDR1 is SEHNR and CDR2 is FQNEAQ (reference sequence). The CDR3 spans 15 residues. In DNA, the CDR3 is TGTGCCAGCAGCCAGGGGACTAGCGGGTACTACGAGCAGTTCTTC. Translated: CASSQGTSGYYEQFF.

This clonotype was counted at least ten times. This CDR3 is CSARDDRGGETQYF. The CDR3 bases are TGCAGTGCTAGAGATGACAGGGGAGGAGAGACCCAGTACTTC. The chain couples TRBV20-1 to TRBJ2-5, with 8 bases lining up with TRBD1. The length of the CDR3 is 14 residues. The germline CDR1 and CDR2 sequences are DFQATT and SNEGSKA (reference sequence). With 0 bases clipped from V and 4 bases from J, the junction kept 4 bases outside the gene matches.

The CDR3 loop reads CSARDLLFSASTDTQYF. The CDR3 coding sequence is TGCAGTGCTAGAGATCTCCTTTTCTCCGCTAGCACAGATACGCAGTATTTT. The rearrangement joins TRBV20-1 to TRBJ2-3; D gene uncertain. Germline V gene data show CDR1 as DFQATT and CDR2 as SNEGSKA (reference sequence). With 0 bases removed from V and 0 bases from J, the gap between germline ends came to 16 bases. The CDR3 extends over 17 amino acids.

This clonotype has at least ten counts. CDR3 in DNA: TGTGCCAGCAGTTTAGAGGGTTACTCTGGAAACACCATATATTTT. The encoded protein is CASSLEGYSGNTIYF. This chain joins TRBV27 and TRBJ1-3; D is uncertain. The germline V and J ends were trimmed by 2 bases and 0 bases, with 8 bases remaining between them. CDR3 size: 15 residues. The germline V gene has CDR1 MNHEY and CDR2 SMNVEV (reference sequence).

This chain links TRBV10-3 with TRBJ1-2; 7 bases are shared with TRBD1. V dropped 7 bases and J dropped 0; count of bases not matched to a gene: 8. The CDR3 is made up of 15 amino acids. Germline CDR1 reads ENHRY; CDR2 reads SYGVKD. CDR3 DNA: TGTGCCATCAACCGGGACAGTCTAGCTAACTATGGCTACACCTTC. This codes for CAINRDSLANYGYTF.

This clonotype was detected many times. This chain joins TRBV29-1 and TRBJ2-1; no reliable D call. V lost 3 bases to trimming and J lost 4 bases, with 16 bases between them. The CDR3 consists of 15 residues. Per the germline V gene, CDR1 is SQVTM and CDR2 is ANQGSEA. The CDR3 DNA is TGCAGCGTTGATCCTGGAAGGGTATTATACAATGAGCAGTTCTTC. Translation: CSVDPGRVLYNEQFF.

V usage is TRBV6-2 or TRBV6-3 and J usage is TRBJ1-5; D not certain. V was trimmed by 4 bases and J by 7 bases, leaving 23 bases between them. Germline V lookup: CDR1 MNHEY, CDR2 SVGEGT. This CDR3 spans 17 amino acids. CDR3 loop: CASSFPDGTLRGQPQHF. In DNA form, the CDR3 reads TGTGCCAGCAGTTTCCCGGACGGTACTCTAAGAGGGCAGCCCCAGCATTTT.

This clonotype was seen a handful of times. The chain joins TRBV6-2 or TRBV6-3 to TRBJ2-7; TRBD2 aligns across 7 bases. This CDR3 has 15 amino acids. Germline V gene sequence: CDR1 MNHEY, CDR2 SVGEGT. Trimming at V came to 4 bases and at J to 2 bases, leaving 8 bases not matched to a gene. The CDR3 DNA follows: TGTGCCAGCAGTTCCGGCCAGGGAGGGCCCTACGAGCAGTACGTC. Protein sequence: CASSSGQGGPYEQYV.

This clonotype was detected many times. The V gene is TRBV10-3, the J gene TRBJ2-2; D is perhaps TRBD1 (6 bases). Germline assignment: CDR1 ENHRY and CDR2 SYGVKD. The CDR3 length is 16 residues. V lost 3 bases, J lost 0 bases, and 11 bases lay in between. The CDR3 DNA reads TGTGCCATCAGTGAACAGGGAGACGCGAACACCGGGGAGCTGTTTTTT. It yields the protein CAISEQGDANTGELFF.

The DNA for the CDR3 is TGTGCCAGCAGTTCCCCTGGCGGGATGAACACCGGGGAGCTGTTTTTT. The encoded protein is CASSSPGGMNTGELFF. V is TRBV6-5 and J is TRBJ2-2; D might be TRBD2 (6 bases). CDR1 and CDR2 (germline): MNHEY, SVGAGI. The CDR3 is 16 residues long. Between the trimmed V and J ends, which lost 4 bases and 1 base, there was a span of 13 bases.